This T cell receptor (beta chain) is from a study of T-cell memory formation after mild COVID-19. This clonotype has a handful of counts. V lost 5 bases, J lost 5 bases, and 16 bases stayed unmatched. Germline V gene lookup returns CDR1 KGHDR and CDR2 SFDVKD. The CDR3 length is 17 residues. MiXCR, applied by TCRdb to the 5' RACE reads, yields one record per CDR3 protein. The table includes roughly 560,000 distinct CDR3 sequences, just over 20% detected once. This receptor was taken from an adult woman who had mild COVID-19 (a few samples of this study predate the infection). Cell type and time point are not known. The chain has TRBV24-1 and TRBJ2-5; 7 positions agree with TRBD2. Sequencing was done on a sample of PBMCs or a T cell subset sorted from them (not recorded which). CDR3 bases: TGTGCCACCAGTGTGTGGAGCGGGGACCTGGGTGGCGAGACCCAGTACTTC. Translated, it gives CATSVWSGDLGGETQYF.